This T cell receptor beta chain was identified in a study of follicular helper T cells after annual influenza vaccination. Study information: Days 0, 7 and 28 post-vaccination were the blood draw times. Across the 2013-2014, 2014-2015 and 2015-2016 vaccination seasons, some subjects were resampled.

With respect to this clone: Antigen unknown.

With V trimmed by 7 bases and J by 6 bases, 8 bases remained unmatched. This CDR3 has 14 residues. Germline CDR1 MNHEY, CDR2 SVGAGI. This table comes from immunoSEQ multiplex PCR, and its TCRdb copy is limited to in-frame clones, with some not included. Among over 8,500 clones listed, 80% to 85% were seen once. Study-level findings and limits: Change in circulating plasmablasts correlated with ICOS+CD38+ cTfh clonality change. Undersampling of larger non-cTfh compartments could not be excluded.

The chain recombines TRBV6-5 with TRBJ2-5; the match to TRBD1 covers 10 bases. This clonotype originated in an adult who received the influenza vaccine. Material: CXCR5- memory CD4+ T cells sorted from blood, obtained 6 weeks after influenza vaccination. CDR3 protein: CASTGGTGVQTQYF. The CDR3 DNA follows: TGTGCCAGCACGGGAGGGACAGGGGTACAGACCCAGTACTTC.